The clone carrying this TCR beta chain was picked up many times. One end of the junction is discordant with germline, which a read error may explain. The length of the CDR3 is 12 residues. Drawing of peripheral blood yielded about 9.7 milliliters from each donor. For the second PCR, which ran for about 7 to 11 cycles, a sample-barcoded 5' primer and a J-beta primer mix were used. A template-switch adaptor containing 12 random nucleotides labeled each cDNA molecule. MiXCR was run by TCRdb on the 5' RACE reads, yielding one entry per CDR3 protein. Of 800,000 to 950,000 distinct CDR3 sequences in the sample, almost 30% were seen once. This record belongs to a study of blood T cells in healthy people across ages. Separately, the same data were catalogued under a study of T cells of mothers and their children. From that study: Researchers put all of the extracted RNA into cDNA synthesis, using roughly 1.5 ug per 15 ul. Sample barcodes plus 2-4 random nucleotides came from the M1S primer.

Sequencing was carried out using blood. The gene calls are TRBV12-3 or TRBV12-4 and TRBJ2-7; no definite D call. The sequence came from a woman in her 40s in good health. CDR3 sequence reads: CASIGAGYKQYF. CDR3 DNA sequence: TGTGCCAGCATCGGAGCTGGCTACAAGCAGTACTTC.